This TCR beta chain was recovered during a study of blood T cell repertoires in COVID-19. Across the whole study: There were acute and convalescent COVID-19 samples, and they came from the United States, Italy and Spain.

CDR3 length equals 20 residues. As handled by the study authors: Estimates of nucleated cell counts were drawn from the amplification of reference gene primers. Produced via immunoSEQ multiplex PCR; TCRdb's table is partial and in-frame only. V and J calls and clone size are copied from that table; D and trimming were computed from the DNA. The table shows fewer than 200,000 clones, with 85% occurring only once. The sample was peripheral blood. The chain couples TRBV21-1 to TRBJ2-3; the table's D gene call, TRBD1, was not cross checked with the DNA. TRBV21-1 is reported as a pseudogene. The TCR was taken from a woman in her 50s with COVID-19, enrolled during active disease. The CDR3 region is CASSKSERDSLCHSTDTQYF. For the CDR3, the DNA is TGTGCCAGCAGCAAATCTGAGAGGGACAGCCTATGTCATAGCACAGATACGCAGTATTTT.